A selection of T cell receptor beta chains follows, all from one sample in a study of blood T cell repertoires in COVID-19. Libraries were prepared by immunoSEQ multiplex PCR; TCRdb keeps only in-frame clonotypes and omits some of them. The table has 150,000 to 200,000 clones, approximately 88% seen once. The specimen sequenced was peripheral blood. These receptors were obtained from a young woman with acute or convalescent COVID-19. The conserved cysteine and the conserved F or W are not part of the CDR3 here. A D gene is named only where the DNA matches it firmly.

V	D	J	CDR3
TRBV6-5	TRBD1	TRBJ1-3	ASRDRGPDTIY
TRBV9	TRBD1	TRBJ1-6	ASSVVPGQDSPLH
TRBV6-1	TRBD2	TRBJ2-7	ASSSGTNSYEQY
TRBV5-4	.	TRBJ1-1	ASSLDIYTEAF
TRBV6-1	TRBD1	TRBJ1-5	ASSDNRGMPQH
TRBV27	TRBD2	TRBJ2-5	ASSPYYEREREETQY
TRBV5-1	.	TRBJ2-5	ASGKTGIETQY
TRBV6-5	.	TRBJ2-4	ASSSGTKNIQY
TRBV28	.	TRBJ2-4	ASSLSLVAKNIQY
TRBV11-3	.	TRBJ1-1	ASSPRQSGPEAF
TRBV9	.	TRBJ2-1	ASSVAEGTYNEQF
TRBV3-1/TRBV3-2	TRBD2	TRBJ2-3	ASSQVPTSSQY
TRBV28	TRBD2	TRBJ2-2	ATRLGGYTGELF
TRBV29-1	.	TRBJ1-2	SVLTDFFGYT
TRBV15	TRBD2	TRBJ2-1	ATASGDYNEQF
TRBV7-2	.	TRBJ2-1	ASSWLAASSYNEQF
TRBV5-1	.	TRBJ2-7	ASSLAGAAYEQY
TRBV4-1	TRBD2	TRBJ2-2	ASSQASAGISSGELF
TRBV25-1	.	TRBJ1-2	ASSETGNYGYT
TRBV12-5	.	TRBJ1-1	ASGLVQNTEAF
TRBV4-1	.	TRBJ1-3	ASTKRGTPGNTIY
TRBV11-3	TRBD2	TRBJ2-1	ASSLMEWAGGLSNEQF
TRBV3-1/TRBV3-2	TRBD2	TRBJ2-1	ASSQGGRVYEQF
TRBV16	TRBD1	TRBJ1-3	ASSPTGGYSGNTIY
TRBV20-1	.	TRBJ1-4	SVQGEKLF
TRBV28	.	TRBJ1-6	ASSFFVRDSPLH
TRBV30	.	TRBJ1-2	AWSVRDLGYT